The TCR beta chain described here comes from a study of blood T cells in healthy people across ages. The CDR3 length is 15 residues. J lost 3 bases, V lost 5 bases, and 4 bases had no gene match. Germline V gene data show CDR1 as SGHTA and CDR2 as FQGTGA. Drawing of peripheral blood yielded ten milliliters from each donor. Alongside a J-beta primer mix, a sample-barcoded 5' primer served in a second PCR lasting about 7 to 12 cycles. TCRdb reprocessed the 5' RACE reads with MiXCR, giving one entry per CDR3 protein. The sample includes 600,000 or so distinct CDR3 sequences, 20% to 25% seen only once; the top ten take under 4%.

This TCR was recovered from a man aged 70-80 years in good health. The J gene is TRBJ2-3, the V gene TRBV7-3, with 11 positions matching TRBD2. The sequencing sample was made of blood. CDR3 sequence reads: CASSGRTSGTDTQYF. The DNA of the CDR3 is TGTGCCAGCAGCGGGCGGACTAGCGGGACAGATACGCAGTATTTT.